This T cell receptor (beta chain) was sequenced in a study of beta chain features in type 1 diabetes. Study-wide results and limits: These data did not resolve whether HLA type affects TCRB rearrangement. Moderately but significantly shorter TCRB CDR3s were found in Type 1 diabetes patients in all four CD4+ subsets. Type 1 diabetes patients had VDJ junctions that carried fewer insertions and more deletions.

Every sorted population was more than 95% pure. Expressed TCRB transcripts were sequenced because the isolated RNA had all been reverse transcribed beforehand. The method was immunoSEQ multiplex PCR; TCRdb's version includes in-frame clones alone and lacks a portion of them. The sample holds hundreds of thousands of clones; approximately 10% are singletons and the top ten take 0.015%. On this clone: The antigen is not known.

Per germline, CDR1 SGDLS and CDR2 YYNGEE. V dropped 1 base and J dropped 2 bases, with 10 bases sitting between them. There are 14 residues in the CDR3. This chain connects TRBV9 to TRBJ2-7; possible D gene TRBD1, 6 bases. The sequenced material came from naive CD4+ T cells from blood. The clonotype originates from a woman in her twenties or thirties in good health. The CDR3 region is CASSVSQGTYEQYF. As DNA, the CDR3 is TGTGCCAGCAGCGTATCACAGGGAACCTACGAGCAGTACTTC.